This T cell receptor (beta chain) emerged from a study of T cell responses to AZD1222 COVID-19 vaccine. Overall study findings and caveats: Clonal diversity was possibly underestimated; the donors were predominantly white British and more often female. Nearly half of spike-specific TCRs reportedly go after variant regions that carry no mutations.

The assay was immunoSEQ multiplex PCR, and TCRdb's table has in-frame clones only and misses some. The sample yields about 130,000 clones, 88% seen once. The CDR3 has 14 residues. Trimming shortened V by 0 bases and J by 3 bases, and 10 bases separated the two germline ends. Germline V gives CDR1 SGDLS, CDR2 YYNGEE. On this clone: Its antigen is as yet unknown.

The origin of this receptor is an adult in good health. The sequencing here drew on peripheral blood, taken on day 0 of AZD1222 vaccination. The V and J genes are TRBV9 and TRBJ2-7; D unclear. The CDR3 protein is CASSVGSDSYEQYF. The CDR3 nucleotides are TGTGCCAGCAGCGTAGGGTCGGATAGCTACGAGCAGTACTTC.